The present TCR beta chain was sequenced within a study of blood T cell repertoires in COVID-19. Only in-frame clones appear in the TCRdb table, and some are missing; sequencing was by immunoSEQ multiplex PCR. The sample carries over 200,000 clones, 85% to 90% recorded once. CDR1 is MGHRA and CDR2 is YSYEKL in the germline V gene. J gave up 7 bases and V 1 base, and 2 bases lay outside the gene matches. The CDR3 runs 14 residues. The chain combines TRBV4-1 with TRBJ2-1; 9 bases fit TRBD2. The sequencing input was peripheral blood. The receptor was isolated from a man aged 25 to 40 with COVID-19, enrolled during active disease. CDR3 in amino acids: CASSQGLAGNEQFF. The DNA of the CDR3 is TGCGCCAGCAGCCAAGGGCTAGCGGGGAATGAGCAGTTCTTC.